The 20 T cell receptor beta chains in this list originate from one sample, sequenced in a study of T-cell reconstitution after alpha-beta-depleted transplantation in children. Preparation of the TCRbeta library involved a method that used unique molecular identifiers. TCRdb re-derived calls from the PCR reads in MiXCR, one entry per CDR3 protein. The data contain around 600,000 distinct CDR3 sequences, around 17% of them singletons. The specimen was PBMCs from the stem cell graft donor, collected from the stem cell graft. These receptors originate from a human donor who donated a stem cell graft to a child with acute myeloid leukemia.

V gene TRBV7-2 combines with J gene TRBJ2-1; TRBD1 is a possible D gene (6 bases). This CDR3 region has 13 residues. Trimming took 6 bases from V and 9 from J, leaving 15 bases between them. CDR1 and CDR2 from the germline V gene are SGHTA and FQGNSA. The CDR3 nucleotides read TGTGCCAGCAGGGGGGCCACAGGGATTGAGCAGTTCTTC. This encodes CASRGATGIEQFF.

The gene calls are TRBV5-1 and TRBJ1-5; D unclear. V lost 4 bases and J 5 bases, leaving 10 bases between the germline ends. Looked up from germline, CDR1 is SGHRS and CDR2 is YFSETQ. CDR3 length: 13 amino acids. The CDR3 region has the DNA TGCGCCAGCAGCCCCACTGCCGATCAGCCCCAGCATTTT. Translation: CASSPTADQPQHF.

This clonotype was seen ten or more times. The V call is TRBV29-1, the J call TRBJ1-3; a possible D gene is TRBD1 (5 bases). V dropped 6 bases and J dropped 1 base, with 10 bases sitting between them. The germline V gene has CDR1 SQVTM and CDR2 ANQGSEA. The CDR3 covers 13 residues. The CDR3 region has the DNA TGCAGCGTACGGACATTTTCTGGAAACACCATATATTTT. It codes for CSVRTFSGNTIYF.

CDR3 DNA: TGCGCCAGCCGGTTGGACGCCCAAGAGACCCAGTACTTC. The encoded protein is CASRLDAQETQYF. The J gene is TRBJ2-5, the V gene TRBV5-1, with unresolved D. CDR3 size: 13 residues. Germline loops: CDR1 SGHRS, CDR2 YFSETQ. Trimming removed 7 bases from V and 1 base from J, with 11 bases in between.

At least ten counts were recorded for this clonotype. The chain recombines TRBV5-1 with TRBJ1-1, with no clear D. CDR1 is SGHRS, CDR2 YFSETQ, per germline. Between the trimmed V and J ends, which lost 2 bases and 5 bases, there was a span of 10 bases. The CDR3 has 13 amino acids. DNA for the CDR3: TGCGCCAGCAGCTTCCAGACCAGTACTGAAGCTTTCTTT. Translated: CASSFQTSTEAFF.

At least ten counts were recorded for this clonotype. The chain has TRBV13 and TRBJ2-3, with 9 bases matching TRBD2. The trim removed 3 bases at V and 4 bases at J, leaving 2 bases unmatched. Per germline, CDR1 PRHDT and CDR2 FYEKMQ (reference sequence). The CDR3 has 14 amino acids. Written as DNA, the CDR3 is TGTGCCAGCAGCTTGGGACTAGCACCAGATACGCAGTATTTT. Protein sequence: CASSLGLAPDTQYF. The variable domain in full, completed from reference TRBV13 and TRBJ2-3, reads AAGVIQSPRHLIKEKRETATLKCYPIPRHDTVYWYQQGPGQDPQFLISFYEKMQSDKGSIPDRFSAQQFSDYHSELNMSSLELGDSALYFCASSLGLAPDTQYFGPGTRLTVL.

This clonotype was found a few times. V gene TRBV5-1 combines with J gene TRBJ2-2, with a possible D match to TRBD2 (6 bases). V lost 4 bases to trimming and J lost 2 bases, with 9 bases between them. CDR1 is SGHRS, CDR2 YFSETQ, per germline. The CDR3 length is 14 residues. The CDR3 DNA follows: TGCGCCAGCAGCCACGGACTAAACACCGGGGAGCTGTTTTTT. Translation gives CASSHGLNTGELFF.

CDR3 sequence (DNA): TGTGCCAGCAGATCTCCGAACGGACAGCCCTACGAGCAGTACTTC. It codes for CASRSPNGQPYEQYF. The rearrangement uses TRBV12-3 or TRBV12-4 and TRBJ2-7, with D possibly TRBD1 on 6 matching bases. The CDR3 extends over 15 amino acids. V was clipped by 6 bases and J by 2 bases, with 17 bases between them.

This clonotype was seen at least ten times. The J gene is TRBJ2-1, the V gene TRBV6-4; no definite D call. Trimming shortened V by 2 bases and J by 10 bases, and 6 bases separated the two germline ends. CDR1 MRHNA and CDR2 SNTAGT come from the germline V gene. This CDR3 has 11 residues. This chain's CDR3 is CASSDGREQFF. CDR3 nucleotides: TGTGCCAGCAGTGACGGCAGGGAGCAGTTCTTC.

This clonotype has ten or more counts. V usage is TRBV7-8 and J usage is TRBJ1-4; 8 bases agree with TRBD1. Germline CDR1 and CDR2: SGHVS and FQNEAQ. J gave up 4 bases and V 5 bases, and 3 bases lay outside the gene matches. The CDR3 is made up of 14 amino acids. The CDR3 region is CASSPDRVNEKLFF. As DNA, the CDR3 is TGTGCCAGCAGCCCGGACAGGGTTAATGAAAAACTGTTTTTT. Based on the CDR3 plus reference TRBV7-8 and TRBJ1-4, the full variable domain is GAGVSQSPRYKVAKRGQDVALRCDPISGHVSLFWYQQALGQGPEFLTYFQNEAQLDKSGLPSDRFFAERPEGSVSTLKIQRTQQEDSAVYLCASSPDRVNEKLFFGSGTQLSVL.

Many counts were recorded for this clonotype. This chain connects TRBV7-2 to TRBJ2-7; TRBD2 aligns across 8 bases. The germline gives CDR1 SGHTA, CDR2 FQGNSA. The V and J ends lost 4 bases and 7 bases, in that order; junction bases with no gene match: 12. The CDR3 runs 15 residues. Here the CDR3 DNA reads TGTGCCAGCAGCTGGAGCGGGGGCCTCTCGAAGGAGCAGTACTTC. This translates into CASSWSGGLSKEQYF.

At least ten counts were recorded for this clonotype. The chain links TRBV29-1 to TRBJ2-5, with a weak D call TRBD2 (6 bases). This CDR3 is built from 14 residues. V was pared by 4 bases and J by 2 bases, with 14 bases between. The V gene's germline CDR1 is SQVTM and CDR2 ANQGSEA. The CDR3 sequence is CSVVLTRSQETQYF. In DNA, the CDR3 is TGCAGCGTTGTTCTGACTAGATCGCAAGAGACCCAGTACTTC.

Comment on this clonotype: With a much larger clone just one base away, this may be a read error. This chain connects TRBV10-3 to TRBJ1-4, with D possibly TRBD1 on 5 matching bases. Germline CDR1 ENHRY, CDR2 SYGVKD. Trimming stripped 10 bases from V and 7 bases from J, with 16 bases between. The CDR3 is 13 amino acids. The CDR3 region has the DNA TGTGCCACCTCAGGGACGGTCGGTGAAAAACTGTTTTTT. Its translation is CATSGTVGEKLFF.

This clonotype was picked up a small number of times. The chain is built from TRBV5-1 and TRBJ2-7, with 9 bases lining up with TRBD1. The V gene end was trimmed by 4 bases and the J gene end by 7 bases; junction bases not matched to a gene: 15. This CDR3 spans 16 amino acids. Germline loops: CDR1 SGHRS, CDR2 YFSETQ. In DNA, the CDR3 is TGCGCCAGCAGCCGGCAGTCCGGGACAGGGAGTGAGGAGCAGTACTTC. It codes for CASSRQSGTGSEEQYF. The full variable domain, in which reference TRBV5-1 and TRBJ2-7 provide the parts outside the CDR3, is KAGVTQTPRYLIKTRGQQVTLSCSPISGHRSVSWYQQTPGQGLQFLFEYFSETQRNKGNFPGRFSGRQFSNSRSEMNVSTLELGDSALYLCASSRQSGTGSEEQYFGPGTRLTVT.

This clonotype was observed a handful of times. The chain has TRBV29-1 and TRBJ2-2; 7 nucleotides line up with TRBD1. Trimming removed 7 bases from V and 7 bases from J; junction bases left unmatched: 9. The germline gives CDR1 SQVTM, CDR2 ANQGSEA. The CDR3 extends over 13 amino acids. DNA of the CDR3: TGCAGCGCCAACAGGGGCGGGCACGGGGAGCTGTTTTTT. This sequence encodes CSANRGGHGELFF.

CDR3 protein: CASSRDRGTGDHEQYF. In nucleotides, the CDR3 is TGTGCCAGCAGCCGGGACCGGGGGACAGGGGACCACGAGCAGTACTTC. The chain employs TRBV7-9 and TRBJ2-7; TRBD1 matches at 10 bases. The V segment lost 5 bases and the J segment 5 bases; nucleotides outside the gene matches: 12. Germline V gives CDR1 SEHNR, CDR2 FQNEAQ (reference sequence). This CDR3 region has 16 residues.

This clonotype has only a few counts. This clone may be a read error of a much larger clone one base away. CDR3 nucleotide sequence: TGTGCCAGCAGCCTCCGCTCCTACGAGCAGTACTTC. Translated: CASSLRSYEQYF. The V call is TRBV7-2, the J call TRBJ2-7; D is unclear. V lost 5 bases and J 0 bases, leaving 5 bases between the germline ends. Per germline, CDR1 SGHTA and CDR2 FQGNSA. This CDR3 spans 12 amino acids.

The DNA of the CDR3 is TGTGCCTGGAGTGCGGGGGGCAGCTCCTACGAGCAGTACTTC. Its translation is CAWSAGGSSYEQYF. The V call is TRBV30, the J call TRBJ2-7; D is possibly TRBD2 (7 bases). This CDR3 spans 14 amino acids. CDR1 is GTSNPN, CDR2 SVGIG, per germline (reference sequence). V dropped 1 base and J dropped 0 bases, with 10 bases sitting between them. The complete variable domain, with remaining parts taken from reference TRBV30 and TRBJ2-7, reads SQTIHQWPATLVQPVGSPLSLECTVEGTSNPNLYWYRQAAGRGLQLLFYSVGIGQISSEVPQNLSASRPQDRQFILSSKKLLLSDSGFYLCAWSAGGSSYEQYFGPGTRLTVT.

This clonotype has at least ten counts. V gene TRBV20-1 combines with J gene TRBJ2-1; 7 positions match TRBD2. V gave up 6 bases and J gave up 7 bases; unmatched junction bases: 9. Germline assignment: CDR1 DFQATT and CDR2 SNEGSKA (reference sequence). The CDR3 has 13 amino acids. The DNA for the CDR3 is TGCAGTGCCGGGGGGACGGTGGGGAATGAGCAGTTCTTC. Residues: CSAGGTVGNEQFF.

This clonotype turned up a few times. CDR3 residues: CASSSGQGGEQFF. The CDR3 coding sequence is TGTGCCAGCAGCTCGGGACAGGGAGGAGAGCAGTTCTTC. The chain recombines TRBV7-2 with TRBJ2-1, with TRBD1 matching 9 bases. This CDR3 comprises 13 residues. The ends lost 4 bases at V and 10 bases at J; junction bases unmatched: 5. The germline V gene encodes CDR1 SGHTA and CDR2 FQGNSA.